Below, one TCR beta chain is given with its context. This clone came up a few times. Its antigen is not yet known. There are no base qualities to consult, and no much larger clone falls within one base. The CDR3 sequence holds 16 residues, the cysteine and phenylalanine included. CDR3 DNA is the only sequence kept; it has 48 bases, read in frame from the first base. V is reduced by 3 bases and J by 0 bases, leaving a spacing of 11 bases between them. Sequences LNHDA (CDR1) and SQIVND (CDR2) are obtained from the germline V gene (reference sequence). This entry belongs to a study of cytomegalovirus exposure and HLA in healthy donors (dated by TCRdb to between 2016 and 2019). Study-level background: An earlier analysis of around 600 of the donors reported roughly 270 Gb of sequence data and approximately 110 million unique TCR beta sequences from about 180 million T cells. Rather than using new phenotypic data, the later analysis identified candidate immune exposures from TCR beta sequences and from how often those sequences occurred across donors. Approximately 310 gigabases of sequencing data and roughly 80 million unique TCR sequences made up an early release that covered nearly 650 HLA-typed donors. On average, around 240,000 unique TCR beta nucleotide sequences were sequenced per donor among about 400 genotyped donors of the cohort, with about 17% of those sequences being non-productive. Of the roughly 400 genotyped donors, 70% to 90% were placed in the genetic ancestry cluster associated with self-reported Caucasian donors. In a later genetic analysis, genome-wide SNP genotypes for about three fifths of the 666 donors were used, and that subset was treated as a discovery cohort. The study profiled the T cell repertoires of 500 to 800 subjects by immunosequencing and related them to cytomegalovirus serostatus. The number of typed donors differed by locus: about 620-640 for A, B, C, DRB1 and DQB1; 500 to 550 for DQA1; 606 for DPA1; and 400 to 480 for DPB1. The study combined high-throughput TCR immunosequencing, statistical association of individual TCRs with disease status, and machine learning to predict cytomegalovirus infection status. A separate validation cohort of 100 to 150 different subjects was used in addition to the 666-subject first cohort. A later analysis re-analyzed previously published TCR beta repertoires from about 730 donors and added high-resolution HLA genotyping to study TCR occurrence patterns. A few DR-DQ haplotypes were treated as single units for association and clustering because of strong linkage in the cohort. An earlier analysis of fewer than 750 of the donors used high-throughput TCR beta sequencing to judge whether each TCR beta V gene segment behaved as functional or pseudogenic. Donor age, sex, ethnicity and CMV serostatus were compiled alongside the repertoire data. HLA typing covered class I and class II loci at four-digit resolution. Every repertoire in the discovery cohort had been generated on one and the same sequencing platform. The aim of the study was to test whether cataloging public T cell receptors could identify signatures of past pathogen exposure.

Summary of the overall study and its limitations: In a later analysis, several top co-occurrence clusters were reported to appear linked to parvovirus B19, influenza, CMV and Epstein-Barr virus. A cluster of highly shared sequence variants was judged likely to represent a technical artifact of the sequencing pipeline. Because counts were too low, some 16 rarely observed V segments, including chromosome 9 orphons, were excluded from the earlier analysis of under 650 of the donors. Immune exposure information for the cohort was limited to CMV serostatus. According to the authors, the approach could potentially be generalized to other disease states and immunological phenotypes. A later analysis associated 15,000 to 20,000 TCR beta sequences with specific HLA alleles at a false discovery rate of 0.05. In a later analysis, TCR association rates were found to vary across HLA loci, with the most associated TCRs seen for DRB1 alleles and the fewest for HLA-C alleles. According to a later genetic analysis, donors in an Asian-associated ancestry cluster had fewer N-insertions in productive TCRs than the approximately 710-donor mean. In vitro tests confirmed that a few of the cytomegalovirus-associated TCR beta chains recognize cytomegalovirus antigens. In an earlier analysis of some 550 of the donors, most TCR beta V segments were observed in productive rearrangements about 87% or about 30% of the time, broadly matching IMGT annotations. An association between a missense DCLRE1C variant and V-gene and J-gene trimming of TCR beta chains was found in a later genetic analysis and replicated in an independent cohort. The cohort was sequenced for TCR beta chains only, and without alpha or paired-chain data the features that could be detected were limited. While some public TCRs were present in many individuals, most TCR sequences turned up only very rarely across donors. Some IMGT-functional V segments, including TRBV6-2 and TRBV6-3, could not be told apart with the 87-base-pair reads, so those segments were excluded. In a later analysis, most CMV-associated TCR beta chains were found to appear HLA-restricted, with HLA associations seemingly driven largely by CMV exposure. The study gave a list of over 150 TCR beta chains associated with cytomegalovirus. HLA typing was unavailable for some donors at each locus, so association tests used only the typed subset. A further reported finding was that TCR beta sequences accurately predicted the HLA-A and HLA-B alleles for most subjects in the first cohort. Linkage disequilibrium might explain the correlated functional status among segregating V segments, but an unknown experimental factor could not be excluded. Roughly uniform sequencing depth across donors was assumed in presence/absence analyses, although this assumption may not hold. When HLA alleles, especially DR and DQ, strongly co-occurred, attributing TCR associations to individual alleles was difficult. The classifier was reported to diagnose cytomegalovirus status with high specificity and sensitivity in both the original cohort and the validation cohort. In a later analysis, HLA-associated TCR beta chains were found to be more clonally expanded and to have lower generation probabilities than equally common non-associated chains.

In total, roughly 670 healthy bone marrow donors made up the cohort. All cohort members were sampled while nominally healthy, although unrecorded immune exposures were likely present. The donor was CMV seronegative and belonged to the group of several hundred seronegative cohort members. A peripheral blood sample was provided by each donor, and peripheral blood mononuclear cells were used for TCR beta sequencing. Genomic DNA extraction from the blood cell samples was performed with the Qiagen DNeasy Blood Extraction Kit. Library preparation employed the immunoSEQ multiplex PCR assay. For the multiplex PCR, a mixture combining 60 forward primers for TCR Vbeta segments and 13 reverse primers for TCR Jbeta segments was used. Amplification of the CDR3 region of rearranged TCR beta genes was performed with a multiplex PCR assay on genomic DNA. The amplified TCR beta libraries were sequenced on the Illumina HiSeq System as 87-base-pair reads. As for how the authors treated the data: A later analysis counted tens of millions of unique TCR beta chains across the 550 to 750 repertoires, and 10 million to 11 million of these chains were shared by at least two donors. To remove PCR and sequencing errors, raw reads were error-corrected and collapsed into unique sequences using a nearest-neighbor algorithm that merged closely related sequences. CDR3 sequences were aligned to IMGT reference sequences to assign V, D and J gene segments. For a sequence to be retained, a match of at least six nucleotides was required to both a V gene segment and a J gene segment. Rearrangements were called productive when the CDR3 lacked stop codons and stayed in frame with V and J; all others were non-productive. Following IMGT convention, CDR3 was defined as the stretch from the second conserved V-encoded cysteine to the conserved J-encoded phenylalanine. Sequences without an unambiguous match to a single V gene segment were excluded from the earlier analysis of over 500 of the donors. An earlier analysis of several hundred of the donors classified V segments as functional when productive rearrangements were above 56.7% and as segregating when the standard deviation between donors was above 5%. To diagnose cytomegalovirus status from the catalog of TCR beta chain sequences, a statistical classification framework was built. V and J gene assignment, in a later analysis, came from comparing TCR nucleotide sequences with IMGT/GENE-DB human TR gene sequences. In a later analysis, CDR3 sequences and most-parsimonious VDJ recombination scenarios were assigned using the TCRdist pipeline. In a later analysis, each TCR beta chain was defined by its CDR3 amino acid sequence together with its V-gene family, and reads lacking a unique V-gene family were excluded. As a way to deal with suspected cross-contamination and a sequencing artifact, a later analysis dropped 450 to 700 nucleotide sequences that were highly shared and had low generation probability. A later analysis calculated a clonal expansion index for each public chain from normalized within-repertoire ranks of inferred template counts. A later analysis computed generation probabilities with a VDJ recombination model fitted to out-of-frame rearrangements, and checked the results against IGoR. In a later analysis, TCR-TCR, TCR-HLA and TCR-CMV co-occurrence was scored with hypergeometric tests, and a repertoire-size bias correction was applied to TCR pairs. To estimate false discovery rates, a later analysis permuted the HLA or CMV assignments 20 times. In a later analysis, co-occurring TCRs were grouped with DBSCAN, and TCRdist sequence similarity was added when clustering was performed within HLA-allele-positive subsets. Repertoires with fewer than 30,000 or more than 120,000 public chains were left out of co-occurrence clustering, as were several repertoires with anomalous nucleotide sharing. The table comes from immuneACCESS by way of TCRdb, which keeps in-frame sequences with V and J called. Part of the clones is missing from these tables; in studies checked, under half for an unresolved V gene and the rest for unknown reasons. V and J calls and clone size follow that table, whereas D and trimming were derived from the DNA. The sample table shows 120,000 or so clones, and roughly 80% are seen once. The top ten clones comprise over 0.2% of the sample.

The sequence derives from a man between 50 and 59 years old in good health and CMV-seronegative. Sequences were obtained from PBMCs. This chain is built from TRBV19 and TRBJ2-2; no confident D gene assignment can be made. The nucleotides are TGTGCCAGTAGTATTTCTAGGCGGACGAACACCGGGGAGCTGTTTTTT. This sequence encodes CASSISRRTNTGELFF.